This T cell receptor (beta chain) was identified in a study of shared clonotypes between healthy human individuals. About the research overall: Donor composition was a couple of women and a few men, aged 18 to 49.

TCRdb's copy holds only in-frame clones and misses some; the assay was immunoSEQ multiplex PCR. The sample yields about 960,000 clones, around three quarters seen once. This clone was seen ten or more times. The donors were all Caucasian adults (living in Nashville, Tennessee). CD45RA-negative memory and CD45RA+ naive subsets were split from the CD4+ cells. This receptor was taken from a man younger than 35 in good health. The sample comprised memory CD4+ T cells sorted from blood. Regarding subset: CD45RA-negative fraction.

CDR3: CASSLGRGGTDTQYF. The CDR3 DNA is TGTGCCAGCAGCTTAGGTCGGGGAGGCACAGATACGCAGTATTTT. The rearrangement uses TRBV7-2 and TRBJ2-3; perhaps TRBD2 as D (5 bases). In germline, CDR1 is SGHTA, CDR2 FQGNSA. V lost 1 base and J 1 base, leaving 9 bases between the germline ends. The CDR3 covers 15 residues.